What follows are 32 T cell receptor beta chains derived from one specimen sequenced in a study of TIL therapy for anti-PD-1-resistant metastatic lung cancer. Sample time point: pre-treatment sample, taken before nivolumab and TIL therapy. The libraries were made with immunoSEQ v3. TCRdb keeps only in-frame clones here, not all; method: immunoSEQ multiplex PCR. The data show tens of thousands of clones, approximately 83% seen once. Sequences were derived from blood, sampled at baseline. These receptors all stem from a person aged 25-80 years with non-small cell lung cancer.

The chain couples TRBV9 to TRBJ2-1; a possible D gene is TRBD2 (6 bases). CDR3 length: 15 residues. The V gene's germline CDR1 is SGDLS and CDR2 YYNGEE. V lost 1 base, J lost 6 bases, and 14 bases lay in between. The CDR3 loop is CASSVRREFSNEQFF. The DNA of the CDR3 is TGTGCCAGCAGCGTACGTCGGGAGTTTTCCAATGAGCAGTTCTTC. Looking up the rest from reference TRBV9 and TRBJ2-1 gives the full variable domain: DSGVTQTPKHLITATGQRVTLRCSPRSGDLSVYWYQQSLDQGLQFLIQYYNGEERAKGNILERFSAQQFPDLHSELNLSSLELGDSALYFCASSVRREFSNEQFFGPGTRLTVL.

The CDR3 loop reads CASSFYGGANTGELFF. The CDR3 DNA sequence: TGTGCCAGCAGTTTCTACGGGGGGGCGAACACCGGGGAGCTGTTTTTT. The rearrangement links TRBV6-2 or TRBV6-3 to TRBJ2-2, with 8 positions matching TRBD2. CDR3 length equals 16 residues. Per germline, CDR1 MNHEY and CDR2 SVGEGT. V gave up 4 bases and J gave up 0 bases; unmatched junction bases: 4.

In its sample, this clone was seen once. V is TRBV2 and J is TRBJ2-5; D tentatively reads TRBD1 or TRBD2 (6 bases each). The CDR3 has 15 residues. V was trimmed by 8 bases and J by 2 bases, leaving 18 bases between them. Germline-derived CDR1 and CDR2 are SNHLY and FYNNEI. CDR3 sequence reads: CASSKIGGPQETQYF. The CDR3 region has the DNA TGTGCCAGCTCAAAGATCGGGGGCCCTCAAGAGACCCAGTACTTC. The complete variable domain, with remaining parts taken from reference TRBV2 and TRBJ2-5, reads EPEVTQTPSHQVTQMGQEVILRCVPISNHLYFYWYRQILGQKVEFLVSFYNNEISEKSEIFDDQFSVERPDGSNFTLKIRSTKLEDSAMYFCASSKIGGPQETQYFGPGTRLLVL.

The chain uses TRBV7-9 and TRBJ2-7, with D possibly matching TRBD2 (6 bases). Germline V CDR1 and CDR2: SEHNR, FQNEAQ (reference sequence). Between the trimmed V and J ends, which lost 5 bases and 3 bases, there was a span of 14 bases. CDR3 length equals 14 residues. CDR3 sequence: CASSTAGSNYEQYF. The CDR3 nucleotides read TGTGCCAGCAGCACAGCCGGGAGCAACTACGAGCAGTACTTC.

This clone turned up a few times. The chain is built from TRBV29-1 and TRBJ2-3, with D perhaps TRBD1 (6 bases). CDR3 length: 14 residues. Trimming cost V 6 bases and J 3 bases, with 16 bases left between them. Germline lookup yields CDR1 SQVTM and CDR2 ANQGSEA. The CDR3 sequence: CSVLDRSRTDTQYF. The CDR3 bases are TGCAGCGTCCTTGACAGGAGTAGAACAGATACGCAGTATTTT.

The chain employs TRBV12-3 or TRBV12-4 and TRBJ1-1; no reliable D call. The V end lost 3 bases, the J end lost 1 base, and 6 bases lay between the germline ends. There are 13 residues in the CDR3. The CDR3 region has the DNA TGTGCCAGCAGTTTCAGCGGGAACACTGAAGCTTTCTTT. As protein: CASSFSGNTEAFF.

The V gene is TRBV5-1, the J gene TRBJ2-7; 11 nucleotides align to TRBD2. CDR3 length: 15 amino acids. The germline CDR1 and CDR2 sequences are SGHRS and YFSETQ. With V trimmed by 7 bases and J by 3 bases, 9 bases remained unmatched. The CDR3 loop is CASGLAGGLSYEQYF. CDR3 nucleotides: TGCGCCAGCGGTCTAGCGGGGGGCCTTAGCTACGAGCAGTACTTC.

The rearrangement links TRBV7-2 to TRBJ1-3; the D is unclear. The CDR3 runs 16 residues. Germline CDR1 reads SGHTA; CDR2 reads FQGNSA. Trimming removed 3 bases at V and 0 bases at J, with 12 bases between. Here the CDR3 reads CASSFGPQISGNTIYF. CDR3 coding DNA: TGTGCCAGCAGCTTTGGTCCGCAGATCTCTGGAAACACCATATATTTT. Full variable domain (rest looked up from reference TRBV7-2 and TRBJ1-3): GAGVSQSPSNKVTEKGKDVELRCDPISGHTALYWYRQSLGQGLEFLIYFQGNSAPDKSGLPSDRFSAERTGGSVSTLTIQRTQQEDSAVYLCASSFGPQISGNTIYFGEGSWLTVV.

The J gene is TRBJ2-7, the V gene TRBV2, with D tentatively TRBD2 (6 bases). The V and J ends lost 5 bases and 4 bases respectively, with 18 bases between them. The CDR3 loop spans 15 amino acids. Germline CDR1 reads SNHLY; CDR2 reads FYNNEI. CDR3 residues: CASSSSEGLSYEQYF. Here the CDR3 DNA reads TGTGCCAGCAGTTCCTCGGAGGGCCTAAGTTACGAGCAGTACTTC.

The chain employs TRBV28 and TRBJ1-5, with D unclear. Between the trimmed V and J ends, which lost 8 bases and 2 bases, there was a span of 4 bases. Germline CDR1 and CDR2: MDHEN and SYDVKM. This CDR3 has 11 amino acids. Here the CDR3 reads CASGGNQPQHF. As DNA, the CDR3 is TGTGCCAGCGGTGGCAATCAGCCCCAGCATTTT.

The sample holds one count of this clone. The chain has TRBV5-6 and TRBJ2-7; D unclear. The germline V gene has CDR1 SGHDT and CDR2 YYEEEE. The CDR3 totals 11 residues. Trimming stripped 0 bases from V and 5 bases from J, with 3 bases between. CDR3: CASSLGDEQYF. The CDR3 DNA follows: TGTGCCAGCAGCTTGGGGGACGAGCAGTACTTC.

The rearrangement uses TRBV28 and TRBJ1-4, with TRBD1 matching over 11 bases. CDR1 is MDHEN, CDR2 SYDVKM, per germline. Trimming at V came to 2 bases and at J to 6 bases, leaving 2 bases not matched to a gene. The length of the CDR3 is 15 residues. CDR3 protein: CASSLVGQGDEKLFF. For the CDR3, the DNA is TGTGCCAGCAGTTTAGTGGGACAGGGGGATGAAAAACTGTTTTTT.

The chain uses TRBV5-1 and TRBJ2-7; 11 bases agree with TRBD2. Trimming removed 4 bases from V and 0 bases from J; junction bases left unmatched: 6. The CDR3 is made up of 16 amino acids. Germline V gene sequence: CDR1 SGHRS, CDR2 YFSETQ. In DNA form, the CDR3 reads TGCGCCAGCAGCCTTACTAGCGGGAGTAGCTCCTACGAGCAGTACTTC. It specifies CASSLTSGSSSYEQYF.

The chain recombines TRBV9 with TRBJ2-7; D ambiguous. Trimming stripped 4 bases from V and 0 bases from J, with 17 bases between. Germline CDR1 is SGDLS and CDR2 is YYNGEE. This CDR3 is built from 16 residues. The CDR3 spells CASSPGLGASSYEQYF. The CDR3 nucleotides are TGTGCCAGCAGCCCCGGCCTCGGCGCTAGCTCCTACGAGCAGTACTTC.

The chain is built from TRBV6-6 and TRBJ2-1; no clear D gene. V gave up 5 bases and J gave up 7 bases, with 6 bases separating them. The germline V gene encodes CDR1 MNHNY and CDR2 SVGAGI (reference sequence). The CDR3 has 11 amino acids. CDR3: CASSLGNEQFF. The CDR3 nucleotides read TGTGCCAGCAGTCTCGGGAATGAGCAGTTCTTC.

This clone was seen a handful of times. The J gene is TRBJ1-5, the V gene TRBV5-1, with D maybe TRBD1 (6 bases). Trimming cost V 4 bases and J 0 bases, with 8 bases left between them. The CDR3 is 14 amino acids. CDR1 is SGHRS, CDR2 YFSETQ, per germline. The CDR3 loop reads CASSRGGSNQPQHF. The CDR3 nucleotides are TGCGCCAGCAGCAGGGGGGGTAGCAATCAGCCCCAGCATTTT. Full variable domain (outside the CDR3, taken from reference TRBV5-1 and TRBJ1-5): KAGVTQTPRYLIKTRGQQVTLSCSPISGHRSVSWYQQTPGQGLQFLFEYFSETQRNKGNFPGRFSGRQFSNSRSEMNVSTLELGDSALYLCASSRGGSNQPQHFGDGTRLSIL.

This rearrangement joins TRBV24-1 to TRBJ1-1; 7 bases are shared with TRBD1. The germline V gene has CDR1 KGHDR and CDR2 SFDVKD. J lost 5 bases, V lost 2 bases, and 10 bases had no gene match. The length of the CDR3 is 16 residues. The CDR3 DNA follows: TGTGCCACCAGTGATTCTGACAGGGAGACTTGGACTGAAGCTTTCTTT. Amino acids: CATSDSDRETWTEAFF.

The V call is TRBV20-1, the J call TRBJ1-2, with 8 bases matching TRBD1. The CDR3 contains 11 residues. CDR1 and CDR2 from the germline V gene are DFQATT and SNEGSKA (reference sequence). J was trimmed by 6 bases and V by 6 bases; bases with no gene match: 3. CDR3 DNA sequence: TGCAGTGCCAACAGGGGGAATGGCTACACCTTC. The encoded protein is CSANRGNGYTF.

The chain combines TRBV7-2 with TRBJ1-2; D is perhaps TRBD1 (6 bases). From germline, CDR1 is SGHTA and CDR2 FQGNSA. The CDR3 runs 14 residues. V was trimmed by 5 bases and J by 5 bases, leaving 15 bases between them. In DNA, the CDR3 is TGTGCCAGCAGCCCGACCGGACAGCCTTATGGCTACACCTTC. This translates into CASSPTGQPYGYTF.

There are a few counts of this clone. The V gene is TRBV6-5, the J gene TRBJ1-6, with 10 bases aligning to TRBD1. The CDR3 is 15 amino acids. The V gene's germline CDR1 is MNHEY and CDR2 SVGAGI. V lost 2 bases and J lost 8; bases outside the gene matches: 3. The CDR3 spells CASSYEGQGHSPLHF. Written as DNA, the CDR3 is TGTGCCAGCAGTTACGAGGGACAGGGGCATTCACCCCTCCACTTT.

The rearrangement joins TRBV6-5 to TRBJ1-3; no clear D gene. The CDR3 is 14 amino acids. Trimming left V 7 bases short and J 0 bases short, with 10 bases between. Per germline, CDR1 MNHEY and CDR2 SVGAGI. CDR3 sequence reads: CASTRGNSGNTIYF. In DNA, the CDR3 is TGTGCCAGCACTCGCGGGAACTCTGGAAACACCATATATTTT.

The count of this clone is one. The chain is built from TRBV19 and TRBJ2-3; D possibly corresponds to TRBD1 (5 bases). Germline V gives CDR1 LNHDA, CDR2 SQIVND (reference sequence). The V end was cut by 9 bases, the J end by 2 bases, with 18 bases between. This CDR3 spans 15 amino acids. In nucleotides, the CDR3 is TGTGCCAGCAAGGGGTCGGGTATATTCACAGATACGCAGTATTTT. This sequence encodes CASKGSGIFTDTQYF. The full variable domain, its missing parts supplied by reference TRBV19 and TRBJ2-3, is DGGITQSPKYLFRKEGQNVTLSCEQNLNHDAMYWYRQDPGQGLRLIYYSQIVNDFQKGDIAEGYSVSREKKESFPLTVTSAQKNPTAFYLCASKGSGIFTDTQYFGPGTRLTVL.

This clone has only one observation. The chain employs TRBV27 and TRBJ2-1; D possibly corresponds to TRBD1 (6 bases). Trimming took 0 bases from V and 9 from J, leaving 15 bases between them. Germline CDR1 and CDR2: MNHEY and SMNVEV (reference sequence). The CDR3 is 15 amino acids. CDR3 amino acids: CASSLSWAGVIEQFF. The CDR3 DNA reads as TGTGCCAGCAGTTTATCATGGGCAGGGGTCATTGAGCAGTTCTTC.

V and J are TRBV27 and TRBJ1-6; D might be TRBD1 (5 bases). CDR1 and CDR2 (germline): MNHEY, SMNVEV (reference sequence). The CDR3 is made up of 14 amino acids. Between the trimmed V and J ends, which lost 2 bases and 7 bases, there was a span of 9 bases. The CDR3 is CASSLAGRNSPLHF. In DNA form, the CDR3 reads TGTGCCAGCAGTTTAGCAGGGCGGAATTCACCCCTCCACTTT.

This chain links TRBV30 with TRBJ1-1; D remains ambiguous. CDR1 GTSNPN and CDR2 SVGIG come from the germline V gene (reference sequence). V was pared by 2 bases and J by 4 bases, with 2 bases between. This CDR3 spans 10 amino acids. CDR3 nucleotide sequence: TGTGCCTGGAGTAGCACTGAAGCTTTCTTT. Encoded protein: CAWSSTEAFF.

The genes are TRBV9 and TRBJ2-7, with 9 positions matching TRBD1. Trimming took 2 bases from V and 4 from J; bases not matched to a gene: 7. The length of the CDR3 is 15 residues. Germline CDR1 SGDLS, CDR2 YYNGEE. The CDR3 sequence is CASSVSPGQGYEQYF. CDR3 in DNA: TGTGCCAGCAGCGTCTCACCGGGACAGGGTTACGAGCAGTACTTC.

The rearrangement uses TRBV19 and TRBJ1-5; D not certain. Germline CDR1 is LNHDA and CDR2 is SQIVND (reference sequence). Trimming took 1 base from V and 1 from J, leaving 8 bases between them. The CDR3 loop spans 15 amino acids. DNA for the CDR3: TGTGCCAGTAGTATAGGAGGGAAGAGCAATCAGCCCCAGCATTTT. Its protein product is CASSIGGKSNQPQHF.

The chain couples TRBV30 to TRBJ2-2, with D possibly being TRBD2 (6 bases). This CDR3 contains 13 residues. Deletions cut 8 bases from V and 0 bases from J, with 10 bases between. From germline, CDR1 is GTSNPN and CDR2 SVGIG (reference sequence). CDR3 nucleotide sequence: TGTGCCCTGGGGGGATCGAACACCGGGGAGCTGTTTTTT. Amino acid sequence: CALGGSNTGELFF.

The rearrangement links TRBV2 to TRBJ2-7, with a tentative D call TRBD1 (6 bases). The CDR3 has 12 residues. Trimming left V 7 bases short and J 3 bases short, with 10 bases between. Germline V gives CDR1 SNHLY, CDR2 FYNNEI. CDR3 sequence reads: CASTTGNYEQYF. The CDR3 region has the DNA TGTGCCAGCACCACAGGGAACTACGAGCAGTACTTC. The whole variable domain, filled in from reference TRBV2 and TRBJ2-7, reads EPEVTQTPSHQVTQMGQEVILRCVPISNHLYFYWYRQILGQKVEFLVSFYNNEISEKSEIFDDQFSVERPDGSNFTLKIRSTKLEDSAMYFCASTTGNYEQYFGPGTRLTVT.

The chain employs TRBV12-3 or TRBV12-4 and TRBJ2-3, with a possible D match to TRBD1 (6 bases). Trimming shortened V by 3 bases and J by 3 bases, and 7 bases separated the two germline ends. This CDR3 has 13 amino acids. The CDR3 sequence is CASSFRGTDTQYF. CDR3 in DNA: TGTGCCAGCAGTTTTAGGGGGACAGATACGCAGTATTTT.

This clone was picked up a small number of times. V gene TRBV10-1 combines with J gene TRBJ1-1, with 7 bases aligning to TRBD1. With 6 bases clipped from V and 5 bases from J, the junction kept 9 bases outside the gene matches. The CDR3 extends over 14 amino acids. Looked up from germline, CDR1 is WNHNN and CDR2 is SYGVQD (reference sequence). The chain's CDR3 is CASSINRGGTEAFF. CDR3 nucleotide sequence: TGCGCCAGCAGCATTAACAGGGGAGGGACTGAAGCTTTCTTT.

By proportion, this clone is medium-sized. This sequence joins TRBV6-2 or TRBV6-3 and TRBJ2-3; 7 nucleotides agree with TRBD1. Germline V gene lookup returns CDR1 MNHEY and CDR2 SVGEGT. The CDR3 has 19 amino acids. Unmatched junction bases numbered 17, after V lost 3 bases and J lost 2 bases. CDR3 loop: CASSYPRDSSHPNTDTQYF. CDR3 nucleotide sequence: TGTGCCAGCAGTTATCCACGGGACAGCTCACACCCTAACACAGATACGCAGTATTTT.